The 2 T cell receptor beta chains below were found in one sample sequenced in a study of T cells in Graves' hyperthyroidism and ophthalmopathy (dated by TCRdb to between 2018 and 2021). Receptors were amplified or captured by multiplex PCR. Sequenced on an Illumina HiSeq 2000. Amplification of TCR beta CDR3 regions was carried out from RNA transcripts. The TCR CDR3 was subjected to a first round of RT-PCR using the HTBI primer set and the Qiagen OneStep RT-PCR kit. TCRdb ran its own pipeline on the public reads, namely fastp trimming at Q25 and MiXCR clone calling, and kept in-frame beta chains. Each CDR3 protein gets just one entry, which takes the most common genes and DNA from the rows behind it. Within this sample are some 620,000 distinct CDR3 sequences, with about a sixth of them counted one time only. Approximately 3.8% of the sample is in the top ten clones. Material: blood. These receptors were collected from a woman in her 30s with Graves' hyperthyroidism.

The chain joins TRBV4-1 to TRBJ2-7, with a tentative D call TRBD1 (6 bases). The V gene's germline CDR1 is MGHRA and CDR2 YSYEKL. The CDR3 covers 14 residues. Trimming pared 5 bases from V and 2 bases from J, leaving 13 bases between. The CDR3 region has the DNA TGCGCCAGCAGCTCGATGACAGGAGCCTACGAGCAGTACTTC. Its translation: CASSSMTGAYEQYF.

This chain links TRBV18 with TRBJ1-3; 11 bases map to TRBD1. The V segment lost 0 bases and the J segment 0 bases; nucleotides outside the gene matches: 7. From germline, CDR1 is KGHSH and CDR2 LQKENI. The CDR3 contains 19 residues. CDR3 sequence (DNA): TGTGCCAGCTCACCACCGTTCAGGGACAGGGGGTCCTCTGGAAACACCATATATTTT. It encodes CASSPPFRDRGSSGNTIYF.